A selection of T cell receptor beta chains follows, all from one sample in a study of T cells in Graves' hyperthyroidism and ophthalmopathy. TCRdb processed the multiplex PCR reads anew with MiXCR; each CDR3 protein has one entry. The table records around 300,000 distinct CDR3 sequences, over 12% of them present only once. The sample taken for sequencing was blood. The origin of the receptors is a woman between 45 and 60 years old with Graves' hyperthyroidism that later progressed to Graves' ophthalmopathy. The conserved cysteine and the conserved F or W are not part of the CDR3 here.

v_call,j_call,cdr3_aa
TRBV5-1,TRBJ2-4,ASSRLGLKAKNIQY
TRBV27,TRBJ2-7,ASSLLGASGGEQY
TRBV12-3/TRBV12-4,TRBJ1-1,ASSPSLLGGTGANTEAF
TRBV27,TRBJ2-7,ASSLSWGSNEQY
TRBV4-1,TRBJ2-7,ASSLRTGGIEQY
TRBV3-1,TRBJ2-1,ASSQSGTSGRGKQF
TRBV7-9,TRBJ1-1,ASTSQLNTEAF
TRBV4-1,TRBJ2-7,ASSQEGLRVEQY
TRBV10-3,TRBJ2-3,AISESFGQANSHADTQY
TRBV5-1,TRBJ1-2,ASSPGTDSSGYT
TRBV7-8,TRBJ2-1,ASSEQGDEQF
TRBV5-1,TRBJ2-7,ASSLSRTGRYKPPFDFYEQY
TRBV18,TRBJ1-5,ASSPGTENQPQH
TRBV29-1,TRBJ1-3,SVADREGNTIY
TRBV20-1,TRBJ2-7,SASGLAGLYEQY
TRBV12-3/TRBV12-4,TRBJ2-3,ASSGQQGDTQY
TRBV18,TRBJ2-1,ASSPPSGRANNEQF
TRBV7-8,TRBJ2-4,ASSYESGGRVQY
TRBV6-2/TRBV6-3,TRBJ2-1,ASSYETSDYNEQL
TRBV6-1,TRBJ1-2,ASSPVGGYGYT
TRBV3-1,TRBJ1-2,ASSLTGVNYGYT
TRBV27,TRBJ2-1,ASSLRLASYNEQF
TRBV3-1,TRBJ1-4,ASSPLGRSVEKLF
TRBV5-1,TRBJ2-1,ASSLDGAGGNEQF
TRBV30,TRBJ2-1,AWSAPGNSIHNEQF
TRBV19,TRBJ2-1,ASTFPSGTSGREQF
TRBV5-1,TRBJ1-1,ASANLLDGNTEAF
TRBV7-8,TRBJ2-1,ASSLAGLAGYNEQF
TRBV28,TRBJ2-2,ASSRMDRLRAGELF
TRBV20-1,TRBJ2-3,SAVAGPSTDTQY
TRBV3-1,TRBJ2-7,ASSQGPVSSYEQY
TRBV4-1,TRBJ2-1,ASSLLSGTSGGPGNEQF
TRBV9,TRBJ2-2,ASSAGGGSTGELF
TRBV20-1,TRBJ1-4,SGTSATNEKLF
TRBV20-1,TRBJ1-4,SARGVSVLYEKLF
TRBV7-2,TRBJ1-2,ASSSYSGRANYGYT
TRBV20-1,TRBJ2-3,SAFRQDTQY
TRBV20-1,TRBJ2-1,SAPLAGGVYNEQF
TRBV6-1,TRBJ2-7,ASRRNLRPGTSGRAGSYEQY
TRBV9,TRBJ2-1,ASSVDRVSYNEQF
TRBV4-1,TRBJ1-4,ASSRERGVRALGTNEKLF
TRBV28,TRBJ2-2,ASSLSSSGFTGELF
TRBV5-1,TRBJ2-1,ASSSDRLYNEQF
TRBV29-1,TRBJ2-7,SVVKVLGHEQY
TRBV11-2,TRBJ2-3,ASSLWGTSGTDTQY
TRBV2,TRBJ2-2,ASSIAGGVAGELF
TRBV6-2/TRBV6-3,TRBJ2-7,ASSYLPNHASYEQY
TRBV6-1,TRBJ1-2,ASSEIGYGYT